The source of this T cell receptor beta chain is a study of T cells expressing NK-cell markers. Study in general: Researchers got TCR beta repertoires out of sorted CD3+CD56+NKG2C+, CD3+CD56+NKG2C- and CD3+CD56-NKG2C+ T cells.

TCRdb reprocessed the 5' RACE reads and reports one entry per CDR3 protein, with no DNA. This table holds 250,000 to 300,000 distinct CDR3 sequences. From germline, CDR1 is DFQATT and CDR2 SNEGSKA (reference sequence). CDR3 length: 15 residues. The J gene is TRBJ2-5, the V gene TRBV20-1. Sequences were obtained from blood T cells: a sorted CD56 or NKG2C T cell subset, CD4+ or CD8+ T cells, or bulk PBMC T cells (not recorded which). This TCR was recovered from a woman aged 18 to 75 in good health. CDR3: CSARDLLLDQETQYF.